Shown below are 32 T cell receptor beta chains from a single sample sequenced in a study of blood T cell repertoires in COVID-19. Clones were sequenced by immunoSEQ multiplex PCR, and TCRdb holds only the in-frame ones, with some missing. The data show more than 250,000 clones, 70% to 90% seen once. The sequencing sample was made of peripheral blood. The receptor source for this set is a woman between 50 and 59 years old with COVID-19, enrolled during active disease.

The rearrangement links TRBV4-3 to TRBJ1-3; the D gene is possibly TRBD1 (5 bases). Per germline, CDR1 LGHNA and CDR2 YSLEER. CDR3 length: 14 amino acids. V lost 1 base and J lost 3, with 7 bases in between. The CDR3, as DNA: TGCGCCAGCAGCCAAGCCGGGGGTGGAAACACCATATATTTT. Its protein is CASSQAGGGNTIYF.

The CDR3 nucleotides read TGTGCCAGCAGCTTACAGGGGGCGGGTACAGATACGCAGTATTTT. Its protein product is CASSLQGAGTDTQYF. The chain is built from TRBV5-4 and TRBJ2-3, with 9 bases aligning to TRBD1. The V and J ends lost 2 bases and 3 bases, in that order; junction bases with no gene match: 4. The V gene's germline CDR1 is SGHNT and CDR2 YYREEE (reference sequence). This CDR3 is 15 amino acids long.

V usage is TRBV5-1 and J usage is TRBJ1-1; 8 bases are a match to TRBD1. CDR3 length: 13 residues. After removal of 5 bases from V and 7 bases from J, the junction contained 7 bases not matched to a gene. Germline V lookup: CDR1 SGHRS, CDR2 YFSETQ. CDR3 DNA sequence: TGCGCCAGCAGACTGACAGGGGCCTATGAAGCTTTCTTT. It is translated as CASRLTGAYEAFF.

This clone showed up just once. The rearrangement links TRBV7-6 to TRBJ2-3; 7 bases match TRBD2. Germline lookup yields CDR1 SGHVS and CDR2 FNYEAQ. The ends lost 2 bases at V and 5 bases at J; junction bases unmatched: 7. The CDR3 has 15 residues. The CDR3 DNA follows: TGTGCCAGCAGCTTATCCTGGGGGGGTGGAGATACGCAGTATTTT. It specifies CASSLSWGGGDTQYF. The variable domain in full, with the rest retrieved from reference TRBV7-6 and TRBJ2-3, is GAGVSQSPRYKVTKRGQDVALRCDPISGHVSLYWYRQALGQGPEFLTYFNYEAQQDKSGLPNDRFSAERPEGSISTLTIQRTEQRDSAMYRCASSLSWGGGDTQYFGPGTRLTVL.

This CDR3 is CASSLQLAGSVNIQYF. CDR3 bases: TGTGCCAGCAGCCTACAACTAGCGGGATCTGTGAACATTCAGTACTTC. The V and J genes are TRBV3-1 (or the pseudogene TRBV3-2) and TRBJ2-4, with TRBD2 matching over 10 bases. Per the germline V gene, CDR1 is LGHDT and CDR2 is YNNKEL (reference sequence). The CDR3 extends over 16 amino acids. V shed 4 bases, J shed 7 bases, and the junction held 10 bases outside the gene matches.

This clone was picked up one time. This chain uses TRBV7-8 with TRBJ2-7, with D unclear. The CDR3 is 15 residues long. Trimming shortened V by 1 base and J by 5 bases, and 15 bases separated the two germline ends. The germline V gene encodes CDR1 SGHVS and CDR2 FQNEAQ. The CDR3 here is CASSLGGTRRHEQYF. The CDR3 nucleotides are TGTGCCAGCAGCTTAGGCGGCACCCGTCGCCACGAGCAGTACTTC.

The V and J genes are TRBV23-1 and TRBJ2-3; D is ambiguous. TRBV23-1 is sorted into the ORF group, with uncertain function. This CDR3 is built from 14 residues. Trimming removed 3 bases at V and 5 bases at J, with 12 bases between. The CDR3 bases are TGCGCCAGCAGTCATCCTCCTACTGGAGATACGCAGTATTTT. As protein: CASSHPPTGDTQYF.

This rearrangement joins TRBV7-2 to TRBJ1-1; tentatively, D is TRBD1 (5 bases). Germline V CDR1 and CDR2: SGHTA, FQGNSA. This CDR3 contains 15 residues. V lost 5 bases, J lost 1 base, and 14 bases lay in between. The CDR3 DNA reads TGTGCCAGCAGCCTCCGGGACTTCACGAACACTGAAGCTTTCTTT. Its translation: CASSLRDFTNTEAFF.

V and J are TRBV5-5 and TRBJ2-7, with no clear D. CDR1 SGHKS and CDR2 YYEKEE come from the germline V gene (reference sequence). V was clipped by 4 bases and J by 3 bases, with 5 bases between them. This CDR3 contains 11 residues. The CDR3 here is CASSLNYEQYF. The CDR3 bases are TGTGCCAGCAGCCTAAACTACGAGCAGTACTTC.

The CDR3 DNA follows: TGTGCCAGCAGCTTAGTTGGACAGGGCTACACCTTC. It specifies CASSLVGQGYTF. This chain connects TRBV7-9 to TRBJ1-2, with D possibly matching TRBD1 (6 bases). The V end lost 1 base, the J end lost 8 bases, and 8 bases lay between the germline ends. The CDR3 covers 12 residues. Germline V lookup: CDR1 SEHNR, CDR2 FQNEAQ (reference sequence).

The chain carries TRBV11-2 and TRBJ2-1, with 10 nucleotides matching TRBD2. There are 15 residues in the CDR3. The germline V gene encodes CDR1 SGHAT and CDR2 FQNNGV. Trimming cost V 5 bases and J 4 bases; bases outside gene matches: 5. This CDR3 reads CASSIAGGLYNEQFF. DNA of the CDR3: TGTGCCAGCAGCATAGCGGGAGGCTTGTACAATGAGCAGTTCTTC.

The chain employs TRBV9 and TRBJ1-1; the D gene is possibly TRBD1 (5 bases). V shed 2 bases and J shed 1 base, with 9 bases lying between them. The CDR3 runs 14 residues. The germline CDR1 and CDR2 sequences are SGDLS and YYNGEE. The CDR3 reads CASSVWGSNTEAFF. The CDR3 nucleotides are TGTGCCAGCAGCGTCTGGGGCTCGAACACTGAAGCTTTCTTT.

V is TRBV5-1 and J is TRBJ2-7; 7 bases align to TRBD1. The V gene's germline CDR1 is SGHRS and CDR2 YFSETQ. V shed 0 bases and J 4 bases; nucleotides not matched to a gene: 7. This CDR3 spans 15 amino acids. CDR3 DNA sequence: TGCGCCAGCAGCTTGGCCGGCAGGGGGAGTTACGAGCAGTACTTC. Translating gives CASSLAGRGSYEQYF.

The chain uses TRBV5-4 and TRBJ2-1, with TRBD2 identical over 10 bases. The CDR3 spans 16 residues. The germline gives CDR1 SGHNT, CDR2 YYREEE (reference sequence). The V segment lost 3 bases and the J segment 6 bases; nucleotides outside the gene matches: 9. In nucleotides, the CDR3 is TGTGCCAGCAGCTCTCCTCCGGGACTAGCGTTCAATGAGCAGTTCTTC. The encoded protein is CASSSPPGLAFNEQFF. The variable domain in full, with the rest retrieved from reference TRBV5-4 and TRBJ2-1, is ETGVTQSPTHLIKTRGQQVTLRCSSQSGHNTVSWYQQALGQGPQFIFQYYREEENGRGNFPPRFSGLQFPNYSSELNVNALELDDSALYLCASSSPPGLAFNEQFFGPGTRLTVL.

A few counts support this clone. V gene TRBV5-4 combines with J gene TRBJ2-1, with 7 nucleotides matching TRBD1. The CDR3 length is 15 residues. Germline CDR1 SGHNT, CDR2 YYREEE (reference sequence). Germline trimming cut 0 bases from V and 6 bases from J; bases unmatched to any gene: 6. The DNA for the CDR3 is TGTGCCAGCAGCTTGGGACAGGGACCGTTCAATGAGCAGTTCTTC. Translating it yields CASSLGQGPFNEQFF. The whole variable domain, filled in from reference TRBV5-4 and TRBJ2-1, reads ETGVTQSPTHLIKTRGQQVTLRCSSQSGHNTVSWYQQALGQGPQFIFQYYREEENGRGNFPPRFSGLQFPNYSSELNVNALELDDSALYLCASSLGQGPFNEQFFGPGTRLTVL.

This clone was counted between two and nine times. This chain joins TRBV10-2 and TRBJ2-1; no clear D. The CDR3 contains 12 residues. Per the germline V gene, CDR1 is WSHSY and CDR2 is SAAADI. V shed 8 bases and J shed 5 bases, with 10 bases lying between them. The chain's CDR3 is CASYSTHNEQFF. The CDR3 DNA follows: TGCGCCAGCTACTCTACGCACAATGAGCAGTTCTTC.

This chain links TRBV3-1 (or the pseudogene TRBV3-2) with TRBJ1-1; D unclear. This CDR3 has 13 amino acids. Trimming took 1 base from V and 6 from J, leaving 9 bases between them. Germline values: CDR1 LGHDT, CDR2 YNNKEL (reference sequence). Here the CDR3 DNA reads TGTGCCAGCAGCCAAGTGTCTGTAGCTGAAGCTTTCTTT. Translated: CASSQVSVAEAFF.

The rearrangement joins TRBV30 to TRBJ1-6; weak D call: TRBD1 (5 bases). Germline values: CDR1 GTSNPN, CDR2 SVGIG (reference sequence). Trimming removed 4 bases from V and 0 bases from J, with 13 bases in between. The CDR3 consists of 16 residues. CDR3 coding DNA: TGTGCCTGGAACCCGGGACTGGGCTCCTATAATTCACCCCTCCACTTT. Amino acids: CAWNPGLGSYNSPLHF.

The chain joins TRBV7-3 to TRBJ2-3, with TRBD2 identical over 14 bases. The CDR3 sequence is 15 residues long. The germline CDR1 and CDR2 sequences are SGHTA and FQGTGA. Trimming took 5 bases from V and 6 from J; bases not matched to a gene: 4. CDR3 sequence: CASSTGLAGVDTQYF. The CDR3 region has the DNA TGTGCCAGCAGCACGGGACTAGCGGGAGTTGATACGCAGTATTTT.

This clone was found once. J is TRBJ1-2 and V is TRBV12-3 or TRBV12-4; TRBD1 matches at 9 bases. This CDR3 has 13 residues. V dropped 3 bases and J dropped 8; count of bases not matched to a gene: 4. The CDR3 DNA reads TGTGCCAGCAGTTTCGGACAGGGGAGAGGCTACACCTTC. Translated, it gives CASSFGQGRGYTF.

This clone came up once. The rearrangement joins TRBV6-5 to TRBJ1-3; D perhaps matches TRBD1 (5 bases). Germline V CDR1 and CDR2: MNHEY, SVGAGI. V was cut by 6 bases and J by 0 bases, with 12 bases left in between. This CDR3 has 15 residues. The CDR3 sequence: CASRRGLISGNTIYF. Written as DNA, the CDR3 is TGTGCCAGCAGAAGGGGACTGATCTCTGGAAACACCATATATTTT.

This sequence joins TRBV9 and TRBJ2-7, with 10 bases that match TRBD2. This CDR3 spans 17 amino acids. After removal of 4 bases from V and 2 bases from J, the junction contained 12 bases not matched to a gene. CDR1 SGDLS and CDR2 YYNGEE come from the germline V gene. CDR3 coding DNA: TGTGCCAGCAGCCTCTCGGTGACTAGCGGGCCCACCTACGAGCAGTACTTC. It translates to CASSLSVTSGPTYEQYF. The full variable domain, with the rest looked up from reference TRBV9 and TRBJ2-7, is DSGVTQTPKHLITATGQRVTLRCSPRSGDLSVYWYQQSLDQGLQFLIQYYNGEERAKGNILERFSAQQFPDLHSELNLSSLELGDSALYFCASSLSVTSGPTYEQYFGPGTRLTVT.

This clone occurred a few times. The chain employs TRBV6-5 and TRBJ1-1; D not certain. V was clipped by 2 bases and J by 5 bases, with 9 bases between them. Germline V gene lookup returns CDR1 MNHEY and CDR2 SVGAGI. The CDR3 runs to 13 residues. The CDR3 DNA reads as TGTGCCAGCAGTTACCGGGGTAGGACTGAAGCTTTCTTT. Its translation: CASSYRGRTEAFF.

The rearrangement uses TRBV7-6 and TRBJ2-1, with 7 bases fitting TRBD2. V dropped 2 bases and J dropped 0; count of bases not matched to a gene: 7. CDR3 size: 17 residues. CDR1 and CDR2 from the germline V gene are SGHVS and FNYEAQ. The CDR3 protein is CASSLTLAVISYNEQFF. CDR3 sequence (DNA): TGTGCCAGCAGCTTAACCCTAGCGGTTATCTCCTACAATGAGCAGTTCTTC.

The chain uses TRBV6-5 and TRBJ1-5, with D tentatively TRBD1 (6 bases). CDR1 is MNHEY, CDR2 SVGAGI, per germline. V lost 4 bases and J 0 bases, leaving 10 bases between the germline ends. The CDR3 is 15 amino acids. CDR3: CASSFVQGSNQPQHF. The CDR3, as DNA: TGTGCCAGCAGTTTCGTACAGGGTAGCAATCAGCCCCAGCATTTT.

This chain connects TRBV5-1 to TRBJ2-3, with 11 bases identical to TRBD2. Trimming removed 3 bases from V and 6 bases from J; junction bases left unmatched: 9. The CDR3 spans 16 residues. Germline CDR1 SGHRS, CDR2 YFSETQ. This chain's CDR3 is CASSSPSGRPGDTQYF. CDR3 DNA sequence: TGCGCCAGCAGCTCACCTAGCGGGAGGCCGGGGGATACGCAGTATTTT.

The V call is TRBV5-1, the J call TRBJ1-1; D is ambiguous. From germline, CDR1 is SGHRS and CDR2 YFSETQ. The CDR3 extends over 15 amino acids. V lost 0 bases to trimming and J lost 4 bases, with 13 bases between them. CDR3 nucleotides: TGCGCCAGCAGCTTGGCCCTGGGCCAGAGCACTGAAGCTTTCTTT. It translates to CASSLALGQSTEAFF.

The chain uses TRBV7-9 and TRBJ2-7; 13 nucleotides align to TRBD2. Trimming cost V 0 bases and J 4 bases; bases outside gene matches: 0. This CDR3 region has 15 residues. Germline loops: CDR1 SEHNR, CDR2 FQNEAQ (reference sequence). The CDR3 sequence is CASSLATSGRYEQYF. The CDR3, as DNA: TGTGCCAGCAGCTTAGCGACTAGCGGGAGGTACGAGCAGTACTTC.

The chain recombines TRBV7-9 with TRBJ2-1; TRBD2 agrees at 9 bases. This CDR3 region has 14 residues. Germline loops: CDR1 SEHNR, CDR2 FQNEAQ (reference sequence). With 1 base clipped from V and 5 bases from J, the junction kept 0 bases outside the gene matches. The CDR3: CASSLGLADNEQFF. CDR3 DNA: TGTGCCAGCAGCTTAGGACTAGCGGACAATGAGCAGTTCTTC.

This rearrangement joins TRBV10-2 to TRBJ2-5; 9 bases line up with TRBD1. This CDR3 has 15 residues. The germline gives CDR1 WSHSY, CDR2 SAAADI. V was clipped by 2 bases and J by 4 bases; unmatched bases: 5. CDR3 in amino acids: CASSEGTGKGETQYF. The DNA for the CDR3 is TGCGCCAGCAGTGAGGGGACAGGGAAGGGAGAGACCCAGTACTTC.

The gene calls are TRBV5-4 and TRBJ1-2, with TRBD1 identical over 9 bases. V was clipped by 1 base and J by 2 bases; unmatched bases: 3. Germline V lookup: CDR1 SGHNT, CDR2 YYREEE (reference sequence). The length of the CDR3 is 15 residues. In DNA form, the CDR3 reads TGTGCCAGCAGCTTGACAGGACAGGGGAACTATGGCTACACCTTC. Translation gives CASSLTGQGNYGYTF.

The J gene is TRBJ1-1, the V gene TRBV20-1; the D gene is possibly TRBD1 (5 bases). In germline, CDR1 is DFQATT, CDR2 SNEGSKA (reference sequence). V shed 5 bases and J shed 4 bases, with 5 bases lying between them. The CDR3 has 10 amino acids. CDR3 region: CSAQGTEAFF. DNA for the CDR3: TGCAGTGCTCAGGGCACTGAAGCTTTCTTT.